The 22 T cell receptor beta chains below come from one sample, sequenced in a study of blood T cell repertoires in COVID-19. Sequencing was performed with immunoSEQ multiplex PCR; in TCRdb, only in-frame clones are kept and a portion is missing. Of 200,000 or so clones detected, about 89% appear once; the ten largest clones hold around 8%. Source material: PBMCs or T cells enriched from blood (not recorded which). The origin of the receptors is a woman under 30 who had recovered from COVID-19.

The genes are TRBV24-1 and TRBJ1-2; D perhaps matches TRBD1 (5 bases). Trimming stripped 3 bases from V and 2 bases from J, with 9 bases between. There are 14 residues in the CDR3. Germline V gene lookup returns CDR1 KGHDR and CDR2 SFDVKD. Written as DNA, the CDR3 is TGTGCCACCAGTGATACAGGATCAAACTATGGCTACACCTTC. It specifies CATSDTGSNYGYTF.

This rearrangement joins TRBV30 to TRBJ1-2, with D possibly TRBD1 on 5 matching bases. This CDR3 region has 11 residues. CDR1 is GTSNPN and CDR2 is SVGIG in the germline V gene (reference sequence). Between the trimmed V and J ends, which lost 5 bases and 7 bases, there was a span of 11 bases. Here the CDR3 DNA reads TGTGCCTGGGGGGGTCCTAGTGGCTACACCTTC. Protein: CAWGGPSGYTF.

This clone has more than one count but fewer than ten. The rearrangement links TRBV5-1 to TRBJ2-7; no reliable D call. V dropped 5 bases and J dropped 3 bases, with 15 bases sitting between them. CDR3 length equals 14 residues. Germline lookup yields CDR1 SGHRS and CDR2 YFSETQ. Written as DNA, the CDR3 is TGCGCCAGCAGTTCCGACACCGACCGCTACGAGCAGTACTTC. Its protein product is CASSSDTDRYEQYF.

J is TRBJ2-7 and V is TRBV9, with 11 positions matching TRBD2. The CDR3 spans 16 residues. CDR1 and CDR2 from the germline V gene are SGDLS and YYNGEE. V dropped 3 bases and J dropped 3; count of bases not matched to a gene: 8. The CDR3 region is CASSEETSGAYYEQYF. CDR3 coding DNA: TGTGCCAGCAGCGAAGAGACTAGCGGGGCTTACTACGAGCAGTACTTC.

The V and J genes are TRBV6-5 and TRBJ1-1, with TRBD1 matching over 7 bases. The CDR3 consists of 14 residues. The germline V gene encodes CDR1 MNHEY and CDR2 SVGAGI. The trim removed 6 bases at V and 2 bases at J, leaving 6 bases unmatched. Here the CDR3 reads CASRAGQQNTEAFF. The CDR3 DNA sequence: TGTGCCAGCAGGGCGGGACAGCAAAACACTGAAGCTTTCTTT.

The rearrangement links TRBV2 to TRBJ1-5; D is unresolved. The CDR3 length is 12 residues. Deletions cut 2 bases from V and 14 bases from J, with 13 bases between. CDR1 is SNHLY, CDR2 FYNNEI, per germline. The CDR3 sequence: CASSESGLREHF. In nucleotides, the CDR3 is TGTGCCAGCAGTGAATCAGGCCTCCGTGAGCATTTT.

This chain links TRBV5-1 with TRBJ2-6, with TRBD1 matching 12 bases. CDR3 length: 21 amino acids. Germline trimming cut 1 base from V and 0 bases from J; bases unmatched to any gene: 11. Germline V lookup: CDR1 SGHRS, CDR2 YFSETQ. The CDR3 sequence is CASSLFDGTGGVHSGANVLTF. Here the CDR3 DNA reads TGCGCCAGCAGCTTGTTTGATGGGACAGGGGGCGTCCACTCTGGGGCCAACGTCCTGACTTTC.

This chain connects TRBV20-1 to TRBJ2-7, with unresolved D. Trimming pared 3 bases from V and 3 bases from J, leaving 24 bases between. The CDR3 loop spans 17 amino acids. Germline CDR1 DFQATT, CDR2 SNEGSKA (reference sequence). The CDR3 nucleotides are TGCAGTGCTAGTATTAATCATATGGGCGTTCTTAGCTACGAGCAGTACTTC. Translating gives CSASINHMGVLSYEQYF.

The gene calls are TRBV12-3 or TRBV12-4 and TRBJ2-5, with 9 bases fitting TRBD1. Trimming removed 7 bases from V and 4 bases from J; junction bases left unmatched: 4. This CDR3 comprises 13 residues. CDR3 sequence reads: CASTLTGGETQYF. CDR3 DNA sequence: TGTGCCAGCACCTTGACAGGGGGAGAGACCCAGTACTTC.

The rearrangement uses TRBV9 and TRBJ1-2; TRBD1 agrees at 7 bases. J was trimmed by 5 bases and V by 0 bases; bases with no gene match: 10. Germline loops: CDR1 SGDLS, CDR2 YYNGEE. CDR3 length equals 16 residues. Here the CDR3 DNA reads TGTGCCAGCAGCGTAGATAGTGCTGGGACAGCATATGGCTACACCTTC. This gives the protein CASSVDSAGTAYGYTF.

This clone was detected once. The J gene is TRBJ1-4, the V gene TRBV28, with 9 bases lining up with TRBD1. The CDR3 has 14 amino acids. From germline, CDR1 is MDHEN and CDR2 SYDVKM. The trim removed 5 bases at V and 6 bases at J, leaving 4 bases unmatched. The CDR3 DNA reads TGTGCCAGCAGTCTGGACAGGGGCTATGAAAAACTGTTTTTT. This encodes CASSLDRGYEKLFF. The variable domain in full, completed from reference TRBV28 and TRBJ1-4, reads DVKVTQSSRYLVKRTGEKVFLECVQDMDHENMFWYRQDPGLGLRLIYFSYDVKMKEKGDIPEGYSVSREKKERFSLILESASTNQTSMYLCASSLDRGYEKLFFGSGTQLSVL.

This clone was recorded only once. The chain has TRBV2 and TRBJ1-1; D ambiguous. This CDR3 spans 13 amino acids. Deletions cut 6 bases from V and 0 bases from J, with 8 bases between. Germline V gene data show CDR1 as SNHLY and CDR2 as FYNNEI. CDR3 protein: CASSLQLNTEAFF. In nucleotides, the CDR3 is TGTGCCAGCAGCCTACAGTTGAACACTGAAGCTTTCTTT.

In this sample, this clone turned up once. The chain employs TRBV7-9 and TRBJ1-4, with 7 nucleotides matching TRBD1. Germline V gene sequence: CDR1 SEHNR, CDR2 FQNEAQ (reference sequence). The CDR3 runs 17 residues. V lost 0 bases, J lost 4 bases, and 8 bases stayed unmatched. The CDR3 loop is CASSLASGQRYNEKLFF. As DNA, the CDR3 is TGTGCCAGCAGCTTAGCGTCGGGACAGAGATATAATGAAAAACTGTTTTTT.

This chain joins TRBV18 and TRBJ1-1; 7 bases agree with TRBD1. Looked up from germline, CDR1 is KGHSH and CDR2 is LQKENI. The CDR3 totals 14 residues. J was trimmed by 8 bases and V by 8 bases; bases with no gene match: 14. The CDR3 DNA sequence: TGTGCCAGCCTAGCAACCATGGGACAGAAGGAAGCTTTCTTT. It codes for CASLATMGQKEAFF.

The CDR3 is CASSFPGQNEQYF. The CDR3 DNA follows: TGTGCCAGCAGTTTCCCCGGACAGAACGAGCAGTACTTC. The chain uses TRBV28 and TRBJ2-7; D is perhaps TRBD1 (6 bases). From germline, CDR1 is MDHEN and CDR2 SYDVKM. The length of the CDR3 is 13 residues. Trimming took off 3 bases at V and 5 bases at J, with 11 bases between the two ends.

This chain uses TRBV3-1 (or the pseudogene TRBV3-2) with TRBJ2-6; D unresolved. V was pared by 4 bases and J by 2 bases, with 9 bases between. CDR1 and CDR2 from the germline V gene are LGHDT and YNNKEL (reference sequence). CDR3 length equals 15 residues. CDR3 region: CASSPRLAGANVLTF. The CDR3 DNA is TGTGCCAGCAGCCCGCGGCTAGCTGGGGCCAACGTCCTGACTTTC.

J is TRBJ1-4 and V is TRBV5-5; 8 bases map to TRBD1. This CDR3 spans 15 amino acids. The ends lost 4 bases at V and 8 bases at J; junction bases unmatched: 10. Per germline, CDR1 SGHKS and CDR2 YYEKEE (reference sequence). DNA of the CDR3: TGTGCCAGCAGCCCCCTTGGACAGGGTTCAGAAAAACTGTTTTTT. It translates to CASSPLGQGSEKLFF.

V gene TRBV2 combines with J gene TRBJ2-6; D gene ambiguous. CDR1 is SNHLY, CDR2 FYNNEI, per germline. The CDR3 is 16 amino acids. V was clipped by 1 base and J by 0 bases, with 7 bases between them. The CDR3 sequence: CASSEDNHSGANVLTF. The CDR3 DNA reads as TGTGCCAGCAGTGAAGACAACCACTCTGGGGCCAACGTCCTGACTTTC.

The chain has TRBV27 and TRBJ1-2; D is perhaps TRBD1 (6 bases). The CDR3 is 14 residues long. The ends were cut back, 4 bases at V and 4 bases at J, with 13 bases in the middle. Per the germline V gene, CDR1 is MNHEY and CDR2 is SMNVEV (reference sequence). The CDR3: CASSSRTAFYGYTF. In DNA form, the CDR3 reads TGTGCCAGCAGTTCGAGGACAGCCTTCTATGGCTACACCTTC.

This chain joins TRBV6-5 and TRBJ1-3; 9 nucleotides agree with TRBD1. Germline trimming cut 8 bases from V and 5 bases from J; bases unmatched to any gene: 10. CDR1 MNHEY and CDR2 SVGAGI come from the germline V gene. The CDR3 is 15 amino acids. In DNA form, the CDR3 reads TGTGCCAGCGCAGAACGACAGGGGGTACGAAACACCATATATTTT. As protein: CASAERQGVRNTIYF.

The V call is TRBV28, the J call TRBJ1-6; TRBD1 agrees at 9 bases. The V gene end was trimmed by 4 bases and the J gene end by 10 bases; junction bases not matched to a gene: 5. The germline V gene encodes CDR1 MDHEN and CDR2 SYDVKM. The CDR3 runs 14 residues. The CDR3 DNA reads TGTGCCAGCAGTTCGGGACAGGGAAGATCACCCCTCCACTTT. Protein product: CASSSGQGRSPLHF.

This clone was counted once. V and J are TRBV5-6 and TRBJ1-1; unclear D gene. CDR3 length: 11 residues. V dropped 1 base and J dropped 11 bases, with 9 bases sitting between them. The germline CDR1 and CDR2 sequences are SGHDT and YYEEEE. CDR3 loop: CASSLYGEAFF. The CDR3 nucleotides read TGTGCCAGCAGCTTGTATGGGGAGGCTTTCTTT.